This entry concerns a single T cell receptor (beta chain). The antigen remains unidentified. The unsorted libraries originated from 2 million PBMCs kept at -80 C. These data belong to a study of neurological immune-mediated disorders. Synthesis of cDNA was performed by 5'RACE using 10-nucleotide random UMIs. TCRdb re-derived calls from the 5' RACE reads in MiXCR, one entry per CDR3 protein. There are 71,000 or so distinct CDR3 sequences in the sample; approximately 5% occur only once, and roughly 2.2% lies in the top ten. Study observations and caveats: Expanded clones shared no identical CDR3 amino acid sequences across subjects, which suggested private TCR-beta repertoires in all groups.

V was pared by 0 bases and J by 1 base, with 7 bases between. Looked up from germline, CDR1 is SGHRS and CDR2 is YFSETQ. The CDR3 is made up of 14 amino acids. The source material was PBMCs. The source of this sequence is a woman in her 30s with multiple sclerosis. The chain carries TRBV5-1 and TRBJ1-1; D remains unclear. CDR3 DNA sequence: TGCGCCAGCAGCTTGGGACCTTCGAACACTGAAGCTTTCTTT. This translates into CASSLGPSNTEAFF.